The rows below give T cell receptor beta chains drawn from one sample of a study of shared clonotypes between healthy human individuals. TCRdb's table, derived via immunoSEQ multiplex PCR, lists solely in-frame clones and lacks some. This table has millions of clones, around nine tenths appearing once. Input material: naive CD4+ T cells sorted from blood. The receptors originated from a man in his late teens or twenties in good health. The CDR3 runs from the conserved cysteine through the conserved F or W. The D gene is left open where the match is weak. Expanded clones get a size class; other rows say once, few or many, or leave the size out.

D: NA; V: TRBV19; size: NA; J: TRBJ1-5; CDR3: CASSIGGRGNQPQHF; DNA: TGTGCCAGTAGTATAGGGGGTAGGGGCAATCAGCCCCAGCATTTT
D: NA; V: TRBV14; size: NA; J: TRBJ1-2; CDR3: CASSPRDTRPGGYTF; DNA: TGTGCCAGCAGCCCGCGGGACACTCGGCCGGGTGGCTACACCTTC
D: TRBD2; V: TRBV7-2; size: NA; J: TRBJ2-7; CDR3: CASSLEREKTGQYF; DNA: TGTGCCAGCAGCTTAGAGCGGGAGAAGACGGGGCAGTACTTC
D: TRBD2; V: TRBV5-1; size: NA; J: TRBJ2-5; CDR3: CASSFSLAGGSQETQYF; DNA: TGCGCCAGCAGCTTCAGTCTAGCGGGGGGCTCTCAAGAGACCCAGTACTTC
D: NA; V: TRBV7-3; size: NA; J: TRBJ2-3; CDR3: CASRARQVTDTQYF; DNA: TGTGCCAGCAGGGCCCGCCAGGTGACAGATACGCAGTATTTT
D: TRBD2; V: TRBV7-9; size: NA; J: TRBJ2-7; CDR3: CASSRPTGTSGYEQYF; DNA: TGTGCCAGCAGCAGACCCACCGGGACTAGCGGCTACGAGCAGTACTTC
D: TRBD2; V: TRBV13; size: once; J: TRBJ2-1; CDR3: CASSFLGYGTSGSGEQFF; DNA: TGTGCCAGCAGCTTTTTGGGGTATGGGACTAGCGGGAGTGGCGAGCAGTTCTTC
D: NA; V: TRBV4-1; size: NA; J: TRBJ2-5; CDR3: CASSQDSGGLETQYF; DNA: TGCGCCAGCAGCCAGGACTCGGGGGGCCTGGAGACCCAGTACTTC
D: NA; V: TRBV19; size: once; J: TRBJ2-3; CDR3: CASSLQGRDTQYF; DNA: TGTGCCAGTAGCCTACAGGGAAGAGATACGCAGTATTTT
D: NA; V: TRBV30; size: NA; J: TRBJ2-3; CDR3: CAWCGRISTDTQYF; DNA: TGTGCCTGGTGTGGAAGGATCAGCACAGATACGCAGTATTTT
D: TRBD1; V: TRBV11-2; size: NA; J: TRBJ2-7; CDR3: CASSLDEGRTGAPAF; DNA: TGTGCCAGCAGCTTAGACGAGGGCCGGACAGGGGCTCCCGCCTTC
D: NA; V: TRBV7-9; size: NA; J: TRBJ1-5; CDR3: CASSPDPHGGSNQPQHF; DNA: TGTGCCAGCAGCCCGGACCCCCATGGAGGGAGCAATCAGCCCCAGCATTTT
D: TRBD1; V: TRBV7-9; size: NA; J: TRBJ2-5; CDR3: CASSLARQGNQETQYF; DNA: TGTGCCAGCAGCTTAGCTCGACAGGGGAACCAAGAGACCCAGTACTTC
D: NA; V: TRBV27; size: NA; J: TRBJ2-7; CDR3: CASTPTPGKGNLHYEQYF; DNA: TGTGCCAGCACCCCTACACCAGGGAAAGGGAATTTACACTACGAGCAGTACTTC
D: NA; V: TRBV29-1; size: NA; J: TRBJ2-5; CDR3: CSVENRLGGGETQYF; DNA: TGCAGCGTTGAAAACCGACTGGGGGGCGGGGAGACCCAGTACTTC
D: NA; V: TRBV4-1; size: once; J: TRBJ1-2; CDR3: CASSQGATYGYTF; DNA: TGCGCCAGCAGCCAAGGAGCCACCTATGGCTACACCTTC
D: NA; V: TRBV20-1; size: NA; J: TRBJ2-7; CDR3: CSARDLYEQYF; DNA: TGCAGTGCTAGAGATCTCTACGAGCAGTACTTC
D: NA; V: TRBV19; size: NA; J: TRBJ2-7; CDR3: CASSLPERAWEQYF; DNA: TGTGCCAGTAGTCTACCGGAACGGGCGTGGGAGCAGTACTTC
D: NA; V: TRBV6-6; size: NA; J: TRBJ1-1; CDR3: CASRESGRMNAEAFF; DNA: TGTGCCAGCAGGGAATCGGGACGGATGAACGCTGAAGCTTTCTTT
D: NA; V: TRBV7-9; size: NA; J: TRBJ1-3; CDR3: CASSLVGAGTGNTIYF; DNA: TGTGCCAGCAGCTTAGTTGGGGCAGGGACTGGAAACACCATATATTTT
D: NA; V: TRBV28; size: NA; J: TRBJ1-1; CDR3: CASSFSGARAFF; DNA: TGTGCCAGCAGTTTTTCCGGGGCCCGAGCTTTCTTT
D: TRBD2; V: TRBV14; size: NA; J: TRBJ2-3; CDR3: CASSRLAGGQTDTQYF; DNA: TGTGCCAGCAGTCGACTAGCGGGGGGGCAAACAGATACGCAGTATTTT
D: TRBD1; V: TRBV30; size: NA; J: TRBJ1-2; CDR3: CAWSVGTGVYGYTF; DNA: TGTGCCTGGAGTGTAGGGACAGGGGTATATGGCTACACCTTC
D: NA; V: TRBV5-1; size: NA; J: TRBJ2-1; CDR3: CASSPRGPGVDEQFF; DNA: TGCGCCAGCAGCCCTCGCGGGCCAGGGGTCGATGAGCAGTTCTTC
D: TRBD1; V: TRBV12-5; size: once; J: TRBJ1-6; CDR3: CASGLDGRDRSNSPLHF; DNA: TGTGCTAGTGGTTTGGACGGCCGGGACAGGAGTAATTCACCCCTCCACTTT
D: TRBD2; V: TRBV7-2; size: NA; J: TRBJ2-1; CDR3: CASSLAGAGVYNEQFF; DNA: TGTGCCAGCAGCTTAGCCGGGGCGGGAGTCTACAATGAGCAGTTCTTC
D: NA; V: TRBV5-1; size: NA; J: TRBJ2-5; CDR3: CASSFGSLETQYF; DNA: TGCGCCAGCAGCTTCGGCAGTCTAGAGACCCAGTACTTC
D: NA; V: TRBV5-6; size: NA; J: TRBJ2-2; CDR3: CASSVGTYNTGELFF; DNA: TGTGCCAGCAGCGTGGGGACTTATAACACCGGGGAGCTGTTTTTT
D: NA; V: TRBV7-8; size: NA; J: TRBJ2-2; CDR3: CASRGGGGLITGELFF; DNA: TGTGCCAGCAGGGGTGGAGGGGGCTTGATCACCGGGGAGCTGTTTTTT
D: NA; V: TRBV4-1; size: NA; J: TRBJ2-7; CDR3: CASSHTLRAPQSYEQYF; DNA: TGCGCCAGCAGCCATACTTTAAGAGCACCGCAATCCTACGAGCAGTACTTC
D: NA; V: TRBV6-5; size: NA; J: TRBJ1-1; CDR3: CASSGRVPEAFF; DNA: TGTGCCAGCAGCGGAAGGGTCCCTGAAGCTTTCTTT
D: TRBD1; V: TRBV25-1; size: NA; J: TRBJ1-4; CDR3: CASSDDRGIINEKLFF; DNA: TGTGCCAGCAGTGACGACAGGGGAATTATAAATGAAAAACTGTTTTTT
D: TRBD1; V: TRBV6-1; size: NA; J: TRBJ2-7; CDR3: CASRGQGAVNEQYF; DNA: TGTGCCAGCAGAGGACAGGGGGCGGTCAACGAGCAGTACTTC
D: NA; V: TRBV12-5; size: NA; J: TRBJ2-7; CDR3: CASGLLTRATHLYEQYF; DNA: TGTGCTAGTGGTTTGCTAACCCGGGCCACACACCTCTACGAGCAGTACTTC
D: TRBD1; V: TRBV25-1; size: NA; J: TRBJ2-1; CDR3: CASSGQGQGGVNEQFF; DNA: TGTGCCAGCAGTGGCCAGGGACAGGGGGGGGTAAATGAGCAGTTCTTC
D: NA; V: TRBV7-9; size: NA; J: TRBJ2-3; CDR3: CASSLVLETDTQYF; DNA: TGTGCCAGCAGCTTAGTGTTAGAGACAGATACGCAGTATTTT
D: NA; V: TRBV6-1; size: NA; J: TRBJ2-3; CDR3: CASSERRGSTDTQYF; DNA: TGTGCCAGCAGTGAAAGAAGGGGGAGCACAGATACGCAGTATTTT
D: NA; V: TRBV7-2; size: NA; J: TRBJ2-2; CDR3: CASSPPGRVTGELFF; DNA: TGTGCCAGCAGCCCCCCCGGCAGGGTCACCGGGGAGCTGTTTTTT
D: NA; V: TRBV7-8; size: NA; J: TRBJ2-1; CDR3: CASSLSAQDNEQFF; DNA: TGTGCCAGCAGCTTATCCGCGCAGGACAATGAGCAGTTCTTC
D: NA; V: TRBV29-1; size: NA; J: TRBJ2-6; CDR3: CSVENEGAGANVLTF; DNA: TGCAGCGTTGAAAATGAGGGGGCTGGGGCCAACGTCCTGACTTTC
D: NA; V: TRBV5-1; size: NA; J: TRBJ2-1; CDR3: CASSLDPAREQFF; DNA: TGCGCCAGCAGCTTGGATCCCGCGCGAGAGCAGTTCTTC
D: NA; V: TRBV30; size: NA; J: TRBJ1-6; CDR3: CAPEYDRNSPLHF; DNA: TGTGCCCCGGAATATGACCGAAATTCACCCCTCCACTTT